The 17 T cell receptor beta chains below come from one sample, sequenced in a study of cytomegalovirus exposure and HLA in healthy donors. The PCR was carried out with 60 Vbeta primers and 13 Jbeta primers. Sequencing was performed with immunoSEQ multiplex PCR; in TCRdb, only in-frame clones are kept and a portion is missing. The table includes some 150,000 clones, 70% to 90% detected once. Sequenced: PBMCs. The origin of the receptors is a woman aged 30 to 39 in good health and CMV-seropositive.

The CDR3 sequence is CASSNRRDNKETQYF. CDR3 sequence (DNA): TGTGCCAGTAGCAATAGACGGGACAACAAAGAGACCCAGTACTTC. This rearrangement joins TRBV19 to TRBJ2-5, with a tentative D call TRBD1 (6 bases). Deletions cut 6 bases from V and 3 bases from J, with 17 bases between. CDR3 length equals 15 residues. CDR1 is LNHDA and CDR2 is SQIVND in the germline V gene (reference sequence).

The gene calls are TRBV14 and TRBJ1-2; D is ambiguous. This CDR3 is 15 amino acids long. The germline V gene has CDR1 SGHDN and CDR2 FVKESK. The ends were cut back, 3 bases at V and 2 bases at J, with 13 bases in the middle. CDR3 sequence: CASSHPSGRNYGYTF. The CDR3, as DNA: TGTGCCAGCAGCCATCCGTCCGGCAGGAACTATGGCTACACCTTC.

The chain is built from TRBV10-3 and TRBJ2-2; 7 bases map to TRBD1. Germline loops: CDR1 ENHRY, CDR2 SYGVKD. The J segment lost 6 bases and the V segment lost 4 bases, leaving 8 bases of the junction unmatched. CDR3 length equals 15 residues. The CDR3 loop reads CAISVRGPVAGELFF. The DNA of the CDR3 is TGTGCCATCAGTGTTAGGGGGCCAGTCGCCGGGGAGCTGTTTTTT.

The rearrangement links TRBV6-5 to TRBJ1-3, with TRBD1 matching over 10 bases. CDR1 MNHEY and CDR2 SVGAGI come from the germline V gene. The CDR3 has 15 amino acids. V shed 5 bases and J 1 base; nucleotides not matched to a gene: 2. The CDR3 loop reads CASSGTGVSGNTIYF. In DNA form, the CDR3 reads TGTGCCAGCAGTGGGACAGGGGTGTCTGGAAACACCATATATTTT.

This clone has more than one count but fewer than ten. The chain combines TRBV25-1 with TRBJ1-1; TRBD1 agrees at 8 bases. The CDR3 has 15 amino acids. Trimming cost V 4 bases and J 3 bases; bases outside gene matches: 7. CDR1 and CDR2 (germline): MGHDK, SYGVNS. The CDR3 DNA reads as TGTGCCAGCAGTGCCTCGGACAGGGTGGACACTGAAGCTTTCTTT. Protein: CASSASDRVDTEAFF.

The chain recombines TRBV7-2 with TRBJ1-2; D is possibly TRBD1 (5 bases). Germline loops: CDR1 SGHTA, CDR2 FQGNSA. Trimming removed 2 bases from V and 3 bases from J, with 13 bases in between. This CDR3 has 15 residues. The chain's CDR3 is CASSLLGAFDYGYTF. CDR3 DNA: TGTGCCAGCAGCTTACTTGGGGCGTTTGACTATGGCTACACCTTC.

In regard to this clone: Other DNA variants within this sample encode the same CDR3. The genes are TRBV19 and TRBJ1-2; D is undetermined. Germline CDR1 is LNHDA and CDR2 is SQIVND (reference sequence). The CDR3 is made up of 18 amino acids. Trimming stripped 3 bases from V and 3 bases from J, with 23 bases between. The CDR3: CASSIRLRINLPDYGYTF. CDR3 in DNA: TGTGCCAGTAGTATCAGGCTTCGGATCAACTTACCTGACTATGGCTACACCTTC.

The rearrangement joins TRBV4-3 to TRBJ1-2; no clear D gene. Trimming cost V 0 bases and J 0 bases, with 8 bases left between them. This CDR3 comprises 15 residues. Germline assignment: CDR1 LGHNA and CDR2 YSLEER. Written as DNA, the CDR3 is TGCGCCAGCAGCCAAGAGAGCACCACTAACTATGGCTACACCTTC. It codes for CASSQESTTNYGYTF.

The chain carries TRBV20-1 and TRBJ1-2; no definite D call. V was trimmed by 6 bases and J by 7 bases, leaving 12 bases between them. From germline, CDR1 is DFQATT and CDR2 SNEGSKA (reference sequence). This CDR3 region has 11 residues. CDR3 nucleotides: TGCAGTGCGCTAAGGGAGGGTGGCTACACCTTC. Protein sequence: CSALREGGYTF.

The chain employs TRBV4-3 and TRBJ2-1, with D possibly being TRBD1 (5 bases). The CDR3 extends over 12 amino acids. CDR1 and CDR2 (germline): LGHNA, YSLEER. V was clipped by 4 bases and J by 9 bases, with 10 bases between them. The CDR3 bases are TGCGCCAGCAGCCCTGGGGCCGGTGAGCAGTTCTTC. Translated: CASSPGAGEQFF.

This rearrangement joins TRBV5-1 to TRBJ2-5; TRBD1 is a possible D gene (7 bases). CDR1 and CDR2 from the germline V gene are SGHRS and YFSETQ. CDR3 length: 14 residues. Trimming stripped 7 bases from V and 4 bases from J, with 17 bases between. The CDR3 reads CASARGAMVETQYF. The CDR3 region has the DNA TGCGCCAGCGCCAGGGGGGCCATGGTAGAGACCCAGTACTTC.

V is TRBV21-1 and J is TRBJ2-7; the table names TRBD2, a call not compared with the DNA. TRBV21-1 is shown as a pseudogene. The CDR3 sequence is 19 residues long. CDR3 sequence reads: CASRPTGTIQAVCDYEQYF. The CDR3, as DNA: TGTGCCAGCAGGCCGACTGGGACTATTCAGGCCGTGTGCGACTACGAGCAGTACTTC.

Details on this clone: Mismatch with germline at one junction end may stem from a read error. This chain joins TRBV10-2 and TRBJ2-7; 8 nucleotides align to TRBD1. Germline CDR1 and CDR2: WSHSY and SAAADI. The CDR3 spans 14 residues. The CDR3 protein is CACRPGTGSYEQYF. The CDR3 DNA follows: TGCGCCTGCAGACCCGGGACAGGCTCCTACGAGCAATACTTC.

This chain links TRBV5-5 with TRBJ2-2; 7 bases align to TRBD1. Germline V gives CDR1 SGHKS, CDR2 YYEKEE (reference sequence). CDR3 length: 14 amino acids. The V and J ends lost 10 bases and 0 bases, in that order; junction bases with no gene match: 6. The CDR3 here is CAARQGPNTGELFF. In DNA form, the CDR3 reads TGTGCCGCCCGACAGGGCCCGAACACCGGGGAGCTGTTTTTT.

This clone showed up just a few times. The sample contains more than one DNA sequence encoding this CDR3. The rearrangement joins TRBV7-3 to TRBJ2-3; D possibly corresponds to TRBD2 (6 bases). V lost 0 bases to trimming and J lost 3 bases, with 7 bases between them. The CDR3 has 14 amino acids. Germline V lookup: CDR1 SGHTA, CDR2 FQGTGA. The CDR3 here is CASSLTGGTDTQYF. For the CDR3, the DNA is TGTGCCAGCAGCTTAACGGGGGGAACAGATACGCAGTATTTT.

The chain is built from TRBV2 and TRBJ2-5; D unclear. V lost 5 bases, J lost 5 bases, and 9 bases lay in between. From germline, CDR1 is SNHLY and CDR2 FYNNEI. This CDR3 spans 12 amino acids. The CDR3 loop reads CASSLSPETQYF. In nucleotides, the CDR3 is TGTGCCAGCAGTCTAAGTCCGGAGACCCAGTACTTC. The full variable domain, rest sourced from reference TRBV2 and TRBJ2-5, is EPEVTQTPSHQVTQMGQEVILRCVPISNHLYFYWYRQILGQKVEFLVSFYNNEISEKSEIFDDQFSVERPDGSNFTLKIRSTKLEDSAMYFCASSLSPETQYFGPGTRLLVL.

The chain joins TRBV5-1 to TRBJ1-4; tentative D call: TRBD1 (5 bases). Per the germline V gene, CDR1 is SGHRS and CDR2 is YFSETQ. The CDR3 has 18 residues. Trimming removed 1 base at V and 0 bases at J, with 16 bases between. In nucleotides, the CDR3 is TGCGCCAGCAGCTTGCGTGGGGGGAGGGGAGCAACTAATGAAAAACTGTTTTTT. Protein: CASSLRGGRGATNEKLFF.